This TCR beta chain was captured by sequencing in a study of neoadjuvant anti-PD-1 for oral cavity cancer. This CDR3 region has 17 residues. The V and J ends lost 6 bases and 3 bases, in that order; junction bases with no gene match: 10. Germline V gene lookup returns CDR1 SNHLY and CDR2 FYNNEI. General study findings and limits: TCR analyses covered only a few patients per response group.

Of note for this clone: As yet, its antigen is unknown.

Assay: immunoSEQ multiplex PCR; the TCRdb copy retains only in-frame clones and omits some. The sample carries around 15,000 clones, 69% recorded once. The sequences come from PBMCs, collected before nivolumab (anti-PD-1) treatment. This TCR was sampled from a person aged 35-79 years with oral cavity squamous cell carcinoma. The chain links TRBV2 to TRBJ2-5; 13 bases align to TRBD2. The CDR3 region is CASRRTSGSLKEETQYF. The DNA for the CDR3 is TGTGCCAGCAGGCGGACTAGCGGGAGTTTAAAAGAAGAGACCCAGTACTTC.